One T cell receptor beta chain is described in this entry. The antigen remains undetermined. Germline loops: CDR1 WNHNN, CDR2 SYGVQD (reference sequence). The CDR3 sequence is 17 residues long. Trimming shortened V by 1 base and J by 3 bases, and 19 bases separated the two germline ends. PCR used 60 Vbeta primers and 13 Jbeta primers. Sequencing used immunoSEQ multiplex PCR; TCRdb keeps in-frame clones, though not all of them. The sample table sets out 95,000 to 150,000 clones. The sample comes from a study of cytomegalovirus exposure and HLA in healthy donors. The study sampled nominally healthy donors, though unrecorded immune exposures were likely. Whole-study results and caveats: Later analysis reportedly placed an Asian-associated ancestry cluster below the approximately 730-donor mean in N-insertions.

V usage is TRBV10-1 and J usage is TRBJ2-7, with D perhaps TRBD1 (6 bases). This TCR came from a young man in good health and CMV-seronegative. The source material was PBMCs. CDR3 region: CASSEYLQGQGIYEQYF. In nucleotides, the CDR3 is TGCGCCAGCAGTGAGTACCTGCAGGGCCAGGGGATCTACGAGCAGTACTTC.